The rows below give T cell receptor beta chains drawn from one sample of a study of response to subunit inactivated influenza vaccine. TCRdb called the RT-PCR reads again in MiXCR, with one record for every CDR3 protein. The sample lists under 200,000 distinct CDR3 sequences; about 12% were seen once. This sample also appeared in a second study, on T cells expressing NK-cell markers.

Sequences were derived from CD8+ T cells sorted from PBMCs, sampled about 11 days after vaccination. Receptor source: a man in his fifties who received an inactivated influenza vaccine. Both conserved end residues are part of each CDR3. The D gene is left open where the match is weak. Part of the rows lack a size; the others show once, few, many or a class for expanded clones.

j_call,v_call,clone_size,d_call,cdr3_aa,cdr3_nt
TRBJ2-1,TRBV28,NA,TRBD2,CASSLISGKYNEQFF,TGTGCCAGCAGTTTGATTAGCGGGAAGTACAATGAGCAGTTCTTC
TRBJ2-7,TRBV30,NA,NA,CAWSGGFSSYEQYF,TGTGCCTGGAGTGGCGGGTTCAGCTCCTACGAGCAGTACTTC
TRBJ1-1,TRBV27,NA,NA,CASSGSMNTEAFF,TGTGCCAGCAGTGGAAGTATGAACACTGAAGCTTTCTTT
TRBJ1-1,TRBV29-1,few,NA,CSVQSREGGHTEAFF,TGCAGCGTTCAATCCAGGGAGGGCGGGCACACTGAAGCTTTCTTT
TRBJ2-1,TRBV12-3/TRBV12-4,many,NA,CASSPSTRARNEQFF,TGTGCCAGCAGTCCGTCAACCCGAGCGCGAAATGAGCAGTTCTTC
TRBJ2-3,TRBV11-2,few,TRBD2,CASSLWVAGGTDTQYF,TGTGCCAGCAGCTTATGGGTAGCGGGGGGGACAGATACGCAGTATTTT
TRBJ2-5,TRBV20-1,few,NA,CSAVRETQYF,TGCAGTGCCGTTAGGGAGACCCAGTACTTC
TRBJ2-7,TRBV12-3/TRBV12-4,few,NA,CASKGPRGEQYF,TGTGCCAGCAAAGGTCCCAGGGGCGAGCAGTACTTC
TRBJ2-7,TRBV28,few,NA,CASSLGETPQYEQYF,TGTGCCAGCAGCCTCGGGGAGACACCTCAGTACGAGCAGTACTTC
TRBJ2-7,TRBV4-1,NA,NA,CASSLWSSQFNYEQYF,TGCGCCAGCAGCTTATGGAGCAGTCAGTTTAACTACGAGCAGTACTTC
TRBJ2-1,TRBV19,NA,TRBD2,CASSILAGGYDNEQFF,TGTGCCAGTAGTATATTAGCGGGGGGTTACGACAATGAGCAGTTCTTC
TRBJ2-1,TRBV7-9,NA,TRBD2,CASSGREAEQFF,TGTGCCAGCTCGGGGAGGGAGGCTGAGCAGTTCTTC
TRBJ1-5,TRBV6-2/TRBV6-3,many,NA,CASSYVQNQPQHF,TGTGCCAGCAGTTACGTCCAAAATCAGCCCCAGCATTTT
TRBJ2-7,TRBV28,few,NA,CASSPGNEQYF,TGTGCCAGCTCTCCGGGAAACGAGCAGTACTTC
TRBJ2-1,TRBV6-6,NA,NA,CASSLTSTQQFF,TGTGCCAGCAGTTTAACTAGCACCCAGCAGTTCTTC
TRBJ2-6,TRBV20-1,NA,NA,CSATPLAPSSGANVLTF,TGCAGTGCTACCCCACTAGCCCCAAGCTCTGGGGCCAACGTCCTGACTTTC
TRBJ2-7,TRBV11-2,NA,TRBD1,CASSYRGGWSEQYF,TGTGCCAGCAGTTATAGAGGGGGCTGGAGCGAGCAGTACTTC
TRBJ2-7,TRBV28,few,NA,CASSLAGLGEQYF,TGTGCCAGCAGTTTAGCAGGGTTGGGCGAGCAGTACTTC
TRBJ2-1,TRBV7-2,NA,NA,CASSFNGGLYNEQFF,TGTGCCAGCAGCTTTAACGGGGGGCTTTACAATGAGCAGTTCTTC
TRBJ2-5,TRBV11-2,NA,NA,CASSPLAQETQYF,TGTGCCAGCAGCCCCCTCGCCCAAGAGACCCAGTACTTC
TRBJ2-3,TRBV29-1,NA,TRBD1,CSAFDWTDRDSTDTQYF,TGCAGCGCCTTTGATTGGACGGACAGGGATAGCACAGATACGCAGTATTTT
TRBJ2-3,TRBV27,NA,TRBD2,CASSLAASGSTDTQYF,TGTGCCAGCAGTTTAGCGGCTAGCGGAAGCACAGATACGCAGTATTTT
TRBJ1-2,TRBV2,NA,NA,CATPKGDWVSSGYTF,TGTGCCACCCCGAAGGGGGACTGGGTTTCCTCCGGCTACACCTTC